The 8 T cell receptor beta chains below come from one sample, sequenced in a study of molecular identifiers for immune sequencing clone quantification. One entry per CDR3 protein, called by TCRdb with MiXCR from the PCR reads. The table records 550,000 to 750,000 distinct CDR3 sequences, just under 20% of them present only once. Material: naive CD8+ T cells from blood, with Jurkat cell RNA spiked in. The subset here: FACS-sorted CD8+CD4-CCR7+CD45RA+ naive T cells. All receptors derive from a human donor in good health. Some libraries in this study had Jurkat cell RNA spiked in.

This clonotype appeared many times. This chain joins TRBV13 and TRBJ2-3; 9 bases are shared with TRBD1. The CDR3 runs to 16 residues. CDR1 PRHDT and CDR2 FYEKMQ come from the germline V gene (reference sequence). Unmatched junction bases numbered 6, after V lost 5 bases and J lost 0 bases. In DNA, the CDR3 is TGTGCCAGCAGCGAAAGGACAGGGGCGAGCACAGATACGCAGTATTTT. Its translation is CASSERTGASTDTQYF.

On this clonotype: The junction differs from germline at one of its ends, possibly a read error. In DNA, the CDR3 is TGTGCCAGCAGCCTGGTCGGGGTTAGCACAGGTACGCAGTATTTT. Its translation is CASSLVGVSTGTQYF. The V call is TRBV5-6, the J call TRBJ2-3, with D perhaps TRBD1 or TRBD2 (5 bases each). This CDR3 has 15 amino acids. The germline CDR1 and CDR2 sequences are SGHDT and YYEEEE.

The table lists this clonotype with many counts. The chain employs TRBV18 and TRBJ2-1; 7 bases agree with TRBD1. The CDR3 covers 16 residues. Germline values: CDR1 KGHSH, CDR2 LQKENI. V lost 0 bases to trimming and J lost 2 bases; unmatched junction nucleotides: 4. The CDR3 sequence is CASSPPDRVPYNEQFF. The CDR3 nucleotides are TGTGCCAGCTCACCACCTGACAGGGTCCCCTACAATGAGCAGTTCTTC.

This clonotype has ten or more counts. This chain connects TRBV2 to TRBJ1-4; the D gene is possibly TRBD1 (5 bases). The V gene lost 5 bases and the J gene lost 4 bases, with 26 bases spanning the gap. Germline V lookup: CDR1 SNHLY, CDR2 FYNNEI. The CDR3 has 19 amino acids. For the CDR3, the DNA is TGTGCCAGCAGTAAAAATGGACACTCCATCCATAATATTAATGAAAAACTGTTTTTT. Translation: CASSKNGHSIHNINEKLFF.

The gene calls are TRBV15 and TRBJ2-3; no definite D call. CDR3 length: 15 amino acids. With 0 bases removed from V and 1 base from J, the gap between germline ends came to 8 bases. CDR1 and CDR2 (germline): LNHNV, YYDKDF (reference sequence). CDR3 coding DNA: TGTGCCACCAGCAGAGATCAACCAGGCACAGATACGCAGTATTTT. Its protein is CATSRDQPGTDTQYF.

In nucleotides, the CDR3 is TGTGCCAGCAGTCCGGGACTAGCGGGAGAAGTATCGGATACGCAGTATTTT. Protein sequence: CASSPGLAGEVSDTQYF. The chain has TRBV28 and TRBJ2-3; 14 bases match TRBD2. Per germline, CDR1 MDHEN and CDR2 SYDVKM. The CDR3 totals 17 residues. V trimming: 5 bases; J trimming: 6 bases; junction bases outside the gene matches: 10.

Ten or more counts support this clonotype. This sequence joins TRBV6-2 or TRBV6-3 and TRBJ2-1; D is unresolved. The CDR3 length is 12 residues. Trimming cost V 3 bases and J 10 bases, with 10 bases left between them. In germline, CDR1 is MNHEY, CDR2 SVGEGT. CDR3 in amino acids: CASSYQMVEQFF. The CDR3 bases are TGTGCCAGCAGTTATCAGATGGTGGAGCAGTTCTTC.

The CDR3 DNA reads as TGTGCCAGCAGTACGACAGGGGCTAATGAAAAACTGTTTTTT. It yields the protein CASSTTGANEKLFF. The chain couples TRBV12-3 or TRBV12-4 to TRBJ1-4; 8 bases map to TRBD1. V lost 5 bases, J lost 3 bases, and 2 bases stayed unmatched. The CDR3 has 14 amino acids.